This T cell receptor beta chain was recovered during a study of cytomegalovirus exposure and HLA in healthy donors. In the study overall: A data release that came early held some 84 million unique TCRs from HLA-typed donors. Points from the study as a whole: The authors later found most CMV-associated TCR beta chains appeared HLA-restricted. Within an earlier analysis, most TCR beta V segments proved productive either about 90% or about 30% of the time.

Vbeta (60) and Jbeta (13) primers were used in the PCR. Profiled with immunoSEQ multiplex PCR; TCRdb holds only in-frame clones, not every one. The sample shows about 98,000 clones, about 81% of them seen only once. CDR3 size: 10 residues. Germline V gene data show CDR1 as SGDLS and CDR2 as YYNGEE. Between the trimmed V and J ends, which lost 7 bases and 5 bases, there was a span of 6 bases. To note about this clone: The target antigen is unknown.

This TCR was recovered from a man between 35 and 55 years old in good health and CMV-seronegative. The chain employs TRBV9 and TRBJ2-5; possible D gene TRBD2, 6 bases. The sequenced material came from PBMCs. The CDR3 coding sequence is TGTGCCAGCGGGGGGGAGACCCAGTACTTC. This codes for CASGGETQYF.